The following is a TCR beta chain sequence with its context. The data belong to a study of blood T cell repertoires in COVID-19. Study as a whole: Both acute and convalescent COVID-19 samples were obtained from the United States, Italy and Spain. From T cells, B-cell-depleted T cells, or PBMCs came the material, which was cDNA or gDNA.

Source study methods: The authors estimated nucleated cell counts from reference gene primer amplification. TCRdb's table, derived via immunoSEQ multiplex PCR, lists solely in-frame clones and lacks some. V and J calls and clone size follow that table, whereas D and trimming were derived from the DNA. The sample shows 150,000 to 200,000 clones, approximately 92% of them seen only once. Germline CDR1 and CDR2: SGHAT and FQNNGV. This CDR3 has 15 residues. Trimming cost V 3 bases and J 6 bases; bases outside gene matches: 6. Sequenced input: peripheral blood. This sequence joins TRBV11-2 and TRBJ2-1; 9 nucleotides match TRBD2. This clonotype was obtained from a man over 45 with acute or convalescent COVID-19. The CDR3 DNA sequence: TGTGCCAGCAGCTTCGGCGGGGGGGCGATCAATGAGCAGTTCTTC. Translating it yields CASSFGGGAINEQFF.